Listed below are T cell receptor beta chains from one sample, sequenced in a study of CD4 T cells in relation to SARS-CoV-2 and coronaviruses. Sequencing used immunoSEQ multiplex PCR; TCRdb keeps in-frame clones, though not all of them. The sample lists about 56,000 clones; about 92% were seen once. The sequencing sample was made of naive CD4+ T cells from PBMCs. These TCRs come from an adult with COVID-19. Both conserved end residues are part of each CDR3. A D gene is named only where the DNA matches it firmly. Some rows have no size entry. The others give once, few or many, or a class for an expanded clone.

j_call	d_call	v_call	clone_size	cdr3_aa	cdr3_nt
TRBJ2-3	TRBD2	TRBV6-2/TRBV6-3	NA	CASSSKRLAVNTDTQYF	TGTGCCAGCAGTTCGAAACGACTAGCGGTGAACACAGATACGCAGTATTTT
TRBJ2-2	NA	TRBV7-9	NA	CASSPFWAPGELFF	TGTGCCAGCAGCCCGTTTTGGGCACCCGGGGAGCTGTTTTTT
TRBJ2-5	TRBD2	TRBV5-4	NA	CASSATGTTGTQYF	TGTGCCAGCAGCGCAACCGGGACTACAGGGACCCAGTACTTC
TRBJ2-7	NA	TRBV5-5	NA	CASTPALAGDYEQYF	TGTGCCAGCACACCGGCCCTGGCAGGGGACTACGAGCAGTACTTC
TRBJ2-7	NA	TRBV20-1	NA	CSVPAWYEQYF	TGCAGTGTGCCCGCTTGGTACGAGCAGTACTTC
TRBJ2-7	NA	TRBV7-2	NA	CASSLDRGYEQYF	TGTGCCAGCAGCTTGGATAGGGGATACGAGCAGTACTTC
TRBJ2-2	TRBD2	TRBV5-1	NA	CASSWGTSRNTGELFF	TGCGCCAGCAGCTGGGGGACTAGCAGGAACACCGGGGAGCTGTTTTTT
TRBJ2-7	TRBD2	TRBV7-9	NA	CASSFQRDFSYEQYF	TGTGCCAGCAGCTTTCAGCGGGACTTCTCCTACGAGCAGTACTTC
TRBJ1-2	NA	TRBV18	NA	CASSPLLQGYGYTF	TGTGCCAGCTCACCATTGTTACAGGGCTATGGCTACACCTTC
TRBJ2-7	TRBD2	TRBV5-1	NA	CASSPGASGAREQYF	TGCGCCAGCAGCCCGGGGGCTAGCGGGGCCAGGGAGCAGTACTTC
TRBJ2-7	NA	TRBV5-1	NA	CASSLGGPPYEQYF	TGCGCCAGCAGCTTGGGGGGGCCCCCCTACGAGCAGTACTTC
TRBJ2-4	TRBD1	TRBV9	NA	CASSVGDRWNIQYF	TGTGCCAGCAGCGTAGGGGACAGATGGAACATTCAGTACTTC
TRBJ2-2	TRBD1	TRBV28	NA	CASSSQGSNTGELFF	TGTGCCAGCAGTTCACAGGGGTCGAACACCGGGGAGCTGTTTTTT
TRBJ2-7	NA	TRBV5-4	NA	CASTRQGGGYEQYF	TGTGCCAGCACCCGACAGGGAGGAGGCTACGAGCAGTACTTC
TRBJ1-2	NA	TRBV18	once	CASGQQGLEGYTF	TGTGCCAGCGGTCAACAGGGTCTGGAAGGCTACACCTTC
TRBJ2-1	NA	TRBV7-9	NA	CASSSRDNEQFF	TGTGCCAGCAGCTCCAGGGACAATGAGCAGTTCTTC
TRBJ1-3	NA	TRBV9	NA	CASSSVSSGNTIYF	TGTGCCAGCAGCTCGGTCAGTTCTGGAAACACCATATATTTT
TRBJ2-5	TRBD2	TRBV11-2	NA	CASSLPNWGLAGEETQYF	TGTGCCAGCAGCCTTCCAAATTGGGGGCTAGCGGGAGAAGAGACCCAGTACTTC
TRBJ2-1	TRBD2	TRBV6-5	NA	CASNPSGLVSNEQFF	TGTGCCAGCAACCCCTCGGGACTAGTTAGCAATGAGCAGTTCTTC
TRBJ1-2	TRBD1	TRBV7-2	NA	CASSLGTGYDGYTF	TGTGCCAGCAGCTTAGGGACAGGGTATGATGGCTACACCTTC
TRBJ1-5	NA	TRBV27	few	CASSSYSNQPQHF	TGTGCCAGCAGTTCTTATAGCAATCAGCCCCAGCATTTT
TRBJ2-1	NA	TRBV6-5	once	CASKIRTAYNEQFF	TGTGCCAGCAAGATAAGGACAGCCTACAATGAGCAGTTCTTC
TRBJ1-6	NA	TRBV28	NA	CASTRTRSDNSPLHF	TGTGCCAGCACCCGGACCCGTAGCGATAATTCACCCCTCCACTTT
TRBJ2-1	TRBD1	TRBV5-1	NA	CASSSWTGNEQFF	TGCGCCAGCAGCTCCTGGACAGGGAATGAGCAGTTCTTC
TRBJ2-7	NA	TRBV6-5	NA	CASSYPGNPYEQYF	TGTGCCAGCAGTTACCCCGGAAATCCCTACGAGCAGTACTTC
TRBJ2-7	NA	TRBV5-5	once	CASSSSPGFSYEQYF	TGTGCCAGCAGCTCCTCCCCCGGGTTCTCCTACGAGCAGTACTTC
TRBJ2-1	NA	TRBV6-6	NA	CASRALWGRSYNEQFF	TGTGCCAGCAGAGCCCTTTGGGGGCGGTCCTACAATGAGCAGTTCTTC
TRBJ1-2	TRBD1	TRBV19	once	CASKVDVRDRANYGYTF	TGTGCCAGTAAGGTCGATGTCCGGGACAGAGCTAACTATGGCTACACCTTC
TRBJ2-1	NA	TRBV7-9	NA	CASSLGGPSYNEQFF	TGTGCCAGCAGCTTAGGGGGCCCCTCCTACAATGAGCAGTTCTTC
TRBJ2-2	TRBD1	TRBV18	NA	CASSPDRVSGELFF	TGTGCCAGCTCACCAGACAGGGTGTCCGGGGAGCTGTTTTTT
TRBJ2-2	NA	TRBV19	NA	CASSSLLGRPGDTGELFF	TGTGCCAGTAGTAGCCTGTTGGGCAGGCCGGGGGACACCGGGGAGCTGTTTTTT
TRBJ2-1	NA	TRBV4-1	NA	CASSQAPAKPIANEQFF	TGCGCCAGCAGCCAAGCCCCGGCAAAACCCATTGCCAATGAGCAGTTCTTC
TRBJ1-5	NA	TRBV3-1/TRBV3-2	NA	CASSQLLTPGQPQHF	TGTGCCAGCAGCCAATTACTGACACCCGGTCAGCCCCAGCATTTT
TRBJ1-6	NA	TRBV6-2/TRBV6-3	NA	CASSSSSTPLHF	TGTGCCAGCAGTTCCAGTTCAACCCCCCTCCACTTT
TRBJ2-7	NA	TRBV6-2/TRBV6-3	NA	CASSYSVGSRSLEQYF	TGTGCCAGCAGTTACTCGGTCGGGTCTAGGAGCCTCGAGCAGTACTTC
TRBJ2-1	TRBD2	TRBV10-1	NA	CASSESGAGAFGNEQFF	TGCGCCAGCAGTGAGTCAGGAGCGGGAGCGTTTGGAAATGAGCAGTTCTTC
TRBJ2-7	NA	TRBV7-2	NA	CASSLRRIPGEQYF	TGTGCCAGCAGCTTACGCCGCATTCCGGGCGAGCAGTACTTC
TRBJ2-2	NA	TRBV19	NA	CASSIQQVNTGELFF	TGTGCCAGTAGTATTCAGCAGGTGAACACCGGGGAGCTGTTTTTT
TRBJ2-2	TRBD2	TRBV5-1	NA	CASVLLAGDTGELFF	TGCGCCAGCGTTCTACTAGCGGGAGACACCGGGGAGCTGTTTTTT
TRBJ2-2	TRBD1	TRBV13	NA	CASSLYRDSKTNTGELFF	TGTGCCAGCAGCTTATACCGGGACAGTAAGACGAACACCGGGGAGCTGTTTTTT
TRBJ2-5	NA	TRBV7-9	NA	CASSLRVGETQYF	TGTGCCAGCAGCTTACGAGTAGGAGAGACCCAGTACTTC
TRBJ1-2	NA	TRBV7-2	once	CASSLDGPNYGYTF	TGTGCCAGCAGCTTAGACGGGCCCAACTATGGCTACACCTTC
TRBJ1-4	NA	TRBV10-3	NA	CATRREEEKLFF	TGTGCCACCCGGCGGGAAGAGGAAAAACTGTTTTTT
TRBJ1-5	NA	TRBV2	NA	CASSKQSDSNQPQHF	TGTGCCAGCAGTAAGCAATCGGATAGCAATCAGCCCCAGCATTTT
TRBJ1-2	NA	TRBV11-2	NA	CASSLDGGANYGYTF	TGTGCCAGCAGCTTAGATGGGGGCGCGAACTATGGCTACACCTTC
TRBJ2-1	NA	TRBV6-5	NA	CASRIHGEYEQFF	TGTGCCAGCAGGATACACGGGGAGTATGAGCAGTTCTTC
TRBJ2-5	NA	TRBV5-1	NA	CASRQTYRKETQYF	TGCGCCAGCAGACAAACTTACAGGAAAGAGACCCAGTACTTC
TRBJ2-3	TRBD2	TRBV25-1	NA	CARQQAGGSTDTQYF	TGTGCCCGCCAACAGGCGGGAGGGAGCACAGATACGCAGTATTTT
TRBJ1-2	TRBD1	TRBV24-1	few	CATSDLLPGQGFRYTF	TGTGCCACCAGTGATTTGTTGCCGGGACAGGGGTTTCGCTACACCTTC
TRBJ2-7	NA	TRBV6-5	NA	CASSYSPFSGAYEQYF	TGTGCCAGCAGTTACTCGCCTTTCTCAGGGGCCTACGAGCAGTACTTC
TRBJ1-2	NA	TRBV3-1/TRBV3-2	NA	CASSQAGAGYGYTF	TGTGCCAGCAGCCAAGCTGGAGCTGGGTATGGCTACACCTTC
TRBJ2-2	TRBD2	TRBV9	NA	CASSAPPGLATGELFF	TGTGCCAGCAGCGCACCTCCGGGACTAGCTACCGGGGAGCTGTTTTTT
TRBJ2-5	TRBD2	TRBV24-1	NA	CATRGTSETQYF	TGTGCCACCCGAGGGACTAGCGAGACCCAGTACTTC
TRBJ2-7	TRBD2	TRBV6-5	NA	CASRKTSGSYEQYF	TGTGCCAGCAGGAAGACTAGCGGCTCCTACGAGCAGTACTTC